This T cell receptor (beta chain) appears in the sequencing data of a study of control samples from healthy donors and cancer patients. Here immunoSEQ multiplex PCR was the method, and the copy in TCRdb shows in-frame clones only, minus some. The profile shows about 98,000 clones, approximately 82% of them singletons. The sequence derives from a man aged 55-75 years in good health. Sequencing was done on a sample of blood.

The CDR3 nucleotides read TGTGCCAGCAGCCGGAGTGGACAGGGGGCATTGAATGAGCAGTTCTTC. It encodes CASSRSGQGALNEQFF. The chain combines TRBV5-4 with TRBJ2-1; TRBD1 agrees at 11 bases. This CDR3 is 16 amino acids long. Germline V gives CDR1 SGHNT, CDR2 YYREEE (reference sequence). With 4 bases clipped from V and 7 bases from J, the junction kept 10 bases outside the gene matches.